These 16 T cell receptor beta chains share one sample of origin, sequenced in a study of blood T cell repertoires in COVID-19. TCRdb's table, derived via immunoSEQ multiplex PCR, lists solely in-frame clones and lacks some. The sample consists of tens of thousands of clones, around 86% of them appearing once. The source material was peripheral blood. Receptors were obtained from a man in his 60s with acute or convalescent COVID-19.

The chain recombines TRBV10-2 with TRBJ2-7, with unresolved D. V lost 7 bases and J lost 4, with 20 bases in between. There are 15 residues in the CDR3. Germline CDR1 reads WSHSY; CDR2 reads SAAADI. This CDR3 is CASIPSGQARYEQYF. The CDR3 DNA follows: TGCGCCAGCATCCCAAGTGGGCAGGCCCGTTACGAGCAGTACTTC.

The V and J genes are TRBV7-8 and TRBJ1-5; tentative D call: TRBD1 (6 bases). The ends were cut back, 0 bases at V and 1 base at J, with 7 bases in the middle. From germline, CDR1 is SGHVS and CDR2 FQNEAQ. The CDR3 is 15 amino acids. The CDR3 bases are TGTGCCAGCAGCTTAGCTGGACAGAGCAATCAGCCCCAGCATTTT. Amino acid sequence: CASSLAGQSNQPQHF.

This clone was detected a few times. This CDR3 is CASSFPLYGYTF. CDR3 nucleotide sequence: TGTGCCAGCAGTTTCCCCCTCTATGGCTACACCTTC. The genes are TRBV27 and TRBJ1-2; no definite D call. Germline-derived CDR1 and CDR2 are MNHEY and SMNVEV (reference sequence). The CDR3 consists of 12 residues. Trimming removed 3 bases from V and 4 bases from J, with 6 bases in between.

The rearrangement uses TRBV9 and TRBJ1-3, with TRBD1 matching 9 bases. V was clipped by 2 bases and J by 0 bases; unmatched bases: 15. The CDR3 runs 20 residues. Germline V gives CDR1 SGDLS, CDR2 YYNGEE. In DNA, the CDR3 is TGTGCCAGCAGCGTGAGTTCGTCGTTTACAGGGGGCAGCTCTGGAAACACCATATATTTT. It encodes CASSVSSSFTGGSSGNTIYF. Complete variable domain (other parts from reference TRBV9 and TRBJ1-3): DSGVTQTPKHLITATGQRVTLRCSPRSGDLSVYWYQQSLDQGLQFLIQYYNGEERAKGNILERFSAQQFPDLHSELNLSSLELGDSALYFCASSVSSSFTGGSSGNTIYFGEGSWLTVV.

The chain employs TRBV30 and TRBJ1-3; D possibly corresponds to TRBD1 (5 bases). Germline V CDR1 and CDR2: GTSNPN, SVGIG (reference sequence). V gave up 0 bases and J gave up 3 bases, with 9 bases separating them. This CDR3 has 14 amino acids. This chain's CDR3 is CAWSVGVSGNTIYF. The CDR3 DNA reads TGTGCCTGGAGTGTAGGGGTCAGTGGAAACACCATATATTTT.

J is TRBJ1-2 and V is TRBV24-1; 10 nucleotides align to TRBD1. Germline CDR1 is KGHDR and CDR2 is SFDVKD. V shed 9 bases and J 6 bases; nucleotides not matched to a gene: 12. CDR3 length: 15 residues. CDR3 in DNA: TGTGCCACCTCGGACAGGGGGACGGTATGTCATGGCTACACCTTC. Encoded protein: CATSDRGTVCHGYTF.

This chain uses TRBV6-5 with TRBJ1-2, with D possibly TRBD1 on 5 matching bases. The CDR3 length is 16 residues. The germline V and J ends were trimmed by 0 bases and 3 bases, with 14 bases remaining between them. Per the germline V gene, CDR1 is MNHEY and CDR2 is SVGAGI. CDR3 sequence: CASSYSGQGVHYGYTF. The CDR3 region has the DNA TGTGCCAGCAGTTACTCCGGGCAGGGCGTACACTATGGCTACACCTTC.

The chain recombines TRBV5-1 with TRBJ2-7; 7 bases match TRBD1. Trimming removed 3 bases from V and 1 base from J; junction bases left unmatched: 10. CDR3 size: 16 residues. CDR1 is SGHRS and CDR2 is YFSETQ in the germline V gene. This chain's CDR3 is CASSYTTGTVSYEQYF. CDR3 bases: TGCGCCAGCAGCTATACTACCGGGACAGTTTCCTACGAGCAGTACTTC.

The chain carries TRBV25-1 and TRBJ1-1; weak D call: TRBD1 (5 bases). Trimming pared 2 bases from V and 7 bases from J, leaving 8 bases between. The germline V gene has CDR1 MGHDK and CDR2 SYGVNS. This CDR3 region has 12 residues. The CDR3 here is CASSEGGVEAFF. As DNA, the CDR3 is TGTGCCAGCAGTGAAGGGGGGGTTGAAGCTTTCTTT.

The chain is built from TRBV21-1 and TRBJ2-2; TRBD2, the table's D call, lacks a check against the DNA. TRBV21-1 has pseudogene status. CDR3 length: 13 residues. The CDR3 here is CASQREGSGELFF. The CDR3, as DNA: TGTGCCAGCCAGCGGGAGGGCAGCGGGGAGCTGTTTTTT.

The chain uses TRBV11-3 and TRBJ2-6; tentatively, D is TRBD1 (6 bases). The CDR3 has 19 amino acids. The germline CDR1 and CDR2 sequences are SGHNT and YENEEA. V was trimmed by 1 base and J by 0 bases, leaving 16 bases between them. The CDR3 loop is CASSLGGRGFPSGANVLTF. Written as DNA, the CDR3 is TGTGCCAGCAGCTTAGGCGGCAGGGGTTTCCCCTCTGGGGCCAACGTCCTGACTTTC.

The CDR3 protein is CASRQWEEDTIYF. CDR3 nucleotides: TGTGCCAGTAGACAATGGGAGGAGGACACCATATATTTT. V is TRBV6-5 and J is TRBJ1-3; D gene uncertain. The V gene lost 9 bases and the J gene lost 8 bases, with 17 bases spanning the gap. This CDR3 contains 13 residues. Per the germline V gene, CDR1 is MNHEY and CDR2 is SVGAGI.

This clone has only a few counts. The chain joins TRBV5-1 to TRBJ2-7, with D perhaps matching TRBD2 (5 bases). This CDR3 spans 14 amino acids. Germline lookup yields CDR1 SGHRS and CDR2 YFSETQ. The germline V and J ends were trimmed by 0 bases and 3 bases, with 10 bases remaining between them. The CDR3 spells CASSLVPGSYEQYF. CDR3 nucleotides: TGCGCCAGCAGCTTGGTGCCTGGGAGCTACGAGCAGTACTTC.

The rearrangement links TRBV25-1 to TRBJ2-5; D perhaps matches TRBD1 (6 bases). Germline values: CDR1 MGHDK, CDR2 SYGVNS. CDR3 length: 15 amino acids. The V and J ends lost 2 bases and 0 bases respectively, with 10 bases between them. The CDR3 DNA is TGTGCCAGCAGTGAACCCGGGACATACCAAGAGACCCAGTACTTC. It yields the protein CASSEPGTYQETQYF.

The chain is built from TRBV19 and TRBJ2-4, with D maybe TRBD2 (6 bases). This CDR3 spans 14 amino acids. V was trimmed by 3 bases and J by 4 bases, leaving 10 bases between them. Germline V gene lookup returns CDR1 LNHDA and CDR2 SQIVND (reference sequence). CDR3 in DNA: TGTGCCAGTAGTATCCGGGAGATTAAAAACATTCAGTACTTC. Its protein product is CASSIREIKNIQYF. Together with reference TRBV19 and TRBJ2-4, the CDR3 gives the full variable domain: DGGITQSPKYLFRKEGQNVTLSCEQNLNHDAMYWYRQDPGQGLRLIYYSQIVNDFQKGDIAEGYSVSREKKESFPLTVTSAQKNPTAFYLCASSIREIKNIQYFGAGTRLSVL.

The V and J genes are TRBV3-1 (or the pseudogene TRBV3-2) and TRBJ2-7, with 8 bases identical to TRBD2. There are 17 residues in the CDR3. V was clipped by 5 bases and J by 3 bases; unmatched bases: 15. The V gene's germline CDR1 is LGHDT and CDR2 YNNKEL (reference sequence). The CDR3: CASSREQSGGDLYEQYF. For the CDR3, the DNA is TGTGCCAGCAGCAGAGAACAGAGCGGGGGAGATCTCTACGAGCAGTACTTC.